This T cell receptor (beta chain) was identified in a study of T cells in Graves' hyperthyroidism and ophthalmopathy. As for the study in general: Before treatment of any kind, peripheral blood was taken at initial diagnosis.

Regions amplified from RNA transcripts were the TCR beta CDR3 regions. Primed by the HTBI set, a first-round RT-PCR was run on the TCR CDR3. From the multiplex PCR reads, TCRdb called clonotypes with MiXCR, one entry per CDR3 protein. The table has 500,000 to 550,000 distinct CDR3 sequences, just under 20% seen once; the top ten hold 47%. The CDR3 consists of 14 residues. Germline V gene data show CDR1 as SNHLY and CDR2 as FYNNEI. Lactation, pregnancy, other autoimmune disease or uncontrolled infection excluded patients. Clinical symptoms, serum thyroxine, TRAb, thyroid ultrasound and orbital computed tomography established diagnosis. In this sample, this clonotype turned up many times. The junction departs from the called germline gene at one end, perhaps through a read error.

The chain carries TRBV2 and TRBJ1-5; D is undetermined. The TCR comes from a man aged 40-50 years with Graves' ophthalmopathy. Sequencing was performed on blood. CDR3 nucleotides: TGTGCCAGCAGAGAAGCGTATAGCAATCAGCCCCAGCATTTT. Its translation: CASREAYSNQPQHF.